This T cell receptor beta chain was captured by sequencing in a study of blood T cell repertoires in COVID-19. Using immunoSEQ multiplex PCR, the repertoire was profiled, and TCRdb retains in-frame clones only, with some absent. The sample yields hundreds of thousands of clones, about 85% seen once. The CDR3 has 14 amino acids. Germline lookup yields CDR1 SGHRS and CDR2 YFSETQ. Trimming removed 6 bases from V and 1 base from J, with 13 bases in between. The genes are TRBV5-1 and TRBJ1-1; no clear D gene. The receptor's source is a woman in her thirties who had been exposed to COVID-19. The specimen was PBMCs or T cells enriched from blood (not recorded which). CDR3 DNA sequence: TGCGCCAGCACCAATGGCGGGGAGAACACTGAAGCTTTCTTT. It yields the protein CASTNGGENTEAFF.